This T cell receptor beta chain was captured in a study of control samples from healthy donors and cancer patients. The length of the CDR3 is 16 residues. V gave up 7 bases and J gave up 3 bases; unmatched junction bases: 10. The germline V gene has CDR1 LNHDA and CDR2 SQIVND (reference sequence). Profiling relied on immunoSEQ multiplex PCR, and the TCRdb table lists in-frame clones only, not all of them. The data contain about 110,000 clones, roughly four fifths of them seen just once; the ten biggest clones take up around 6.4%. The rearrangement links TRBV19 to TRBJ1-1; 11 nucleotides line up with TRBD1. The sample consisted of blood. The TCR comes from a man younger than 35 in good health. The CDR3 here is CASMSRDRGLDTEAFF. CDR3 sequence (DNA): TGTGCCAGTATGTCCCGGGACAGGGGGTTGGACACTGAAGCTTTCTTT. Looking up the rest from reference TRBV19 and TRBJ1-1 gives the full variable domain: DGGITQSPKYLFRKEGQNVTLSCEQNLNHDAMYWYRQDPGQGLRLIYYSQIVNDFQKGDIAEGYSVSREKKESFPLTVTSAQKNPTAFYLCASMSRDRGLDTEAFFGQGTRLTVV.